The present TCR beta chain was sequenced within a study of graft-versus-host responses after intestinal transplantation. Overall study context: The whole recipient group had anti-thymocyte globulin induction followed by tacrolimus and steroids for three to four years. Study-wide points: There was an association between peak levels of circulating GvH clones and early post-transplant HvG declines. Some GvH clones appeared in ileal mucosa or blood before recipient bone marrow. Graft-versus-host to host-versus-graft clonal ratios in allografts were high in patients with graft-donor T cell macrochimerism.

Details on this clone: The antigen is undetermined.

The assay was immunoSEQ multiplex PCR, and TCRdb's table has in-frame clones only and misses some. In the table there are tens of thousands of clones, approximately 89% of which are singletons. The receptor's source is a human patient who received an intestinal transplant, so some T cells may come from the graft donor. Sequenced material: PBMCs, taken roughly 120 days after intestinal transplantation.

CDR3 in amino acids: CASTIDRGGQPQHF. In DNA form, the CDR3 reads TGTGCCAGCACGATCGACAGGGGAGGGCAGCCCCAGCATTTT. This chain links TRBV2 with TRBJ1-5; TRBD1 matches 8 bases. Germline assignment: CDR1 SNHLY and CDR2 FYNNEI. The CDR3 consists of 14 residues. The V and J ends lost 7 bases and 7 bases, in that order; junction bases with no gene match: 9.